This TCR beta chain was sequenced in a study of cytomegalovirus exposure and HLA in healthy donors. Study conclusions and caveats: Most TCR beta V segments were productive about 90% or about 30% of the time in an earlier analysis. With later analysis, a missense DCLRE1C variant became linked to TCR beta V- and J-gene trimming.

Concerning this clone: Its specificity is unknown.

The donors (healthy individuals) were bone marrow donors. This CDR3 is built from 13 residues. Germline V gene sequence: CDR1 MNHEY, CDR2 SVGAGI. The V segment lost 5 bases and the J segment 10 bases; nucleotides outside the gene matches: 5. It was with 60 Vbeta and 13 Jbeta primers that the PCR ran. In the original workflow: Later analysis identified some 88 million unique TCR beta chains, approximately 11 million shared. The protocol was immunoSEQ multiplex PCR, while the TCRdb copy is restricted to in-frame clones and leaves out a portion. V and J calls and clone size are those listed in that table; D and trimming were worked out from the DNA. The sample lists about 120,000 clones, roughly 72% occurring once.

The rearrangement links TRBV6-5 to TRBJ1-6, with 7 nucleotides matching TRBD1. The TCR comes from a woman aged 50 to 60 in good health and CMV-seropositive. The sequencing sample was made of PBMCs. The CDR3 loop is CASSDRVRSPLHF. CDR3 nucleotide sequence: TGTGCCAGCAGTGACAGGGTTAGATCACCCCTCCACTTT.